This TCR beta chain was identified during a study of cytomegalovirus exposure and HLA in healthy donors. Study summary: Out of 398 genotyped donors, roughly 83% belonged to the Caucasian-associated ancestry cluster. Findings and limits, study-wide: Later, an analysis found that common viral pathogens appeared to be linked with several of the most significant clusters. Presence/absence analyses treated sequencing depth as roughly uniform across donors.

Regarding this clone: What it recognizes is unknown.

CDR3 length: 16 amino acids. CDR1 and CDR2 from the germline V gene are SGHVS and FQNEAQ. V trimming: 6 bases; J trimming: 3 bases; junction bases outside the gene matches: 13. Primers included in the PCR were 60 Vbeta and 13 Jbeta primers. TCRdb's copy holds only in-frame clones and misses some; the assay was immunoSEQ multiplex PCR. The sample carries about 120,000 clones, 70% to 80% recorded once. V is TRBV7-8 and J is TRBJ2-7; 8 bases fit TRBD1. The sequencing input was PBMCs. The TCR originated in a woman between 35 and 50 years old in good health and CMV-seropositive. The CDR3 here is CASSRSGTGYLYEQYF. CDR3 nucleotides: TGTGCCAGCAGTCGATCCGGGACAGGTTACCTCTACGAGCAGTACTTC.